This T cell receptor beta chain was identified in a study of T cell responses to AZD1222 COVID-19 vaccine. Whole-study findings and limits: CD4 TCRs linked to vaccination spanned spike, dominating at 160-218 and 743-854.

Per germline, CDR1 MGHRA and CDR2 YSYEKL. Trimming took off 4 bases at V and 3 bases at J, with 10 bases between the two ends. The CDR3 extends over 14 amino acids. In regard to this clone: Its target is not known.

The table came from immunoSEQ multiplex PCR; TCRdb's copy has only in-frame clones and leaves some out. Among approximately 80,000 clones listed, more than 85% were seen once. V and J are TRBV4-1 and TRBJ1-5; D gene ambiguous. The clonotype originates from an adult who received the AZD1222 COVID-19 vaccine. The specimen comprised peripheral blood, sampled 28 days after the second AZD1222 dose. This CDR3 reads CASSRITDNQPQHF. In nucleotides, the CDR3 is TGCGCCAGCAGCCGCATCACGGACAATCAGCCCCAGCATTTT.